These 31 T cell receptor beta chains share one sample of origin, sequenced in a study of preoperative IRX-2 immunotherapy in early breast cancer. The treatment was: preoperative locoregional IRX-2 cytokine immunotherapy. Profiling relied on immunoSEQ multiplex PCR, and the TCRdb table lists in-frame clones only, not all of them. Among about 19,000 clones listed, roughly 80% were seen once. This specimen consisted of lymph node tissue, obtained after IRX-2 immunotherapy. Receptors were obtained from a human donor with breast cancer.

The CDR3 sequence: CASSAGTAANEKLFF. The CDR3 DNA is TGTGCCAGCAGTGCCGGGACAGCGGCTAATGAAAAACTGTTTTTT. The chain couples TRBV6-8 to TRBJ1-4; 7 bases match TRBD1. Germline values: CDR1 MNHGY, CDR2 SAAAGT. V lost 5 bases, J lost 3 bases, and 6 bases stayed unmatched. CDR3 length: 15 amino acids.

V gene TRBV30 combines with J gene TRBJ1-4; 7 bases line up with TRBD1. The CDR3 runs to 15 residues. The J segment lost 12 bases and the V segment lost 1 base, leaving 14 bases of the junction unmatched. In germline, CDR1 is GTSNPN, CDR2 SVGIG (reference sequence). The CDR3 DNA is TGTGCCTGGAGTGGGCACAGGGGCGCATCGACTGAACTGTTTTTT. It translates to CAWSGHRGASTELFF.

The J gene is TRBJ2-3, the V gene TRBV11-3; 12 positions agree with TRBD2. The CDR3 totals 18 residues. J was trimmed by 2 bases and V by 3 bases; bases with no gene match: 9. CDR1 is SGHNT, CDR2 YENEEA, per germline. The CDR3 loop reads CASSLPRRLAGATDTQYF. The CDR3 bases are TGTGCCAGCAGCTTGCCCCGCCGACTAGCGGGAGCCACAGATACGCAGTATTTT.

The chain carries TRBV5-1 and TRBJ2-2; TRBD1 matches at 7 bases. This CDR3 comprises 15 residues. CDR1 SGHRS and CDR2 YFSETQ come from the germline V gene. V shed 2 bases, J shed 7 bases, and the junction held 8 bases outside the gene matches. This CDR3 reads CASSFSDTGDGELFF. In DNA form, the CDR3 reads TGCGCCAGCAGCTTCAGCGATACAGGGGACGGGGAGCTGTTTTTT. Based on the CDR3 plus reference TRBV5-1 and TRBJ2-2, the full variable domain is KAGVTQTPRYLIKTRGQQVTLSCSPISGHRSVSWYQQTPGQGLQFLFEYFSETQRNKGNFPGRFSGRQFSNSRSEMNVSTLELGDSALYLCASSFSDTGDGELFFGEGSRLTVL.

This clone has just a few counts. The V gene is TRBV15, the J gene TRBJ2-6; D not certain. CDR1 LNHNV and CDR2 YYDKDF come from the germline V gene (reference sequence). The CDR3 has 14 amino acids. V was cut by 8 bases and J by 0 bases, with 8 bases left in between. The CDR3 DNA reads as TGTGCCACCCACACGAGCTCTGGGGCCAACGTCCTGACTTTC. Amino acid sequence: CATHTSSGANVLTF.

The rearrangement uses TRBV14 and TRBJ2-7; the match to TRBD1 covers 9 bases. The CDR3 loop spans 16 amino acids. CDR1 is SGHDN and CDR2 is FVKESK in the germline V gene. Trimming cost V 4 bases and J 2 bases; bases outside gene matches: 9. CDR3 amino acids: CASSPLGTGTAYEQYF. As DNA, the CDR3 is TGTGCCAGCAGCCCGTTGGGGACAGGGACCGCCTACGAGCAGTACTTC.

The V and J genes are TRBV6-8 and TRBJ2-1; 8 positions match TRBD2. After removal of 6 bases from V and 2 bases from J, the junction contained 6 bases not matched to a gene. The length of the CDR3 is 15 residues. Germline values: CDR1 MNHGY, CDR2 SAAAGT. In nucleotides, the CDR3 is TGTGCCAGCAGCTCCCGGCGGGGGGCCTACAATGAGCAGTTCTTC. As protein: CASSSRRGAYNEQFF.

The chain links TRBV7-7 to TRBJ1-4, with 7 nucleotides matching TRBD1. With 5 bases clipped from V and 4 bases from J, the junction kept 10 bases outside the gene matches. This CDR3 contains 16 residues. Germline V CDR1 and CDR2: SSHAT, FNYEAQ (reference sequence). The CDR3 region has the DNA TGTGCCAGCAGCCAACGCTCCGGGACAGATAATGAAAAACTGTTTTTT. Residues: CASSQRSGTDNEKLFF. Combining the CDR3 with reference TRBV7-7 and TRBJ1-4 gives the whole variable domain GAGVSQSPRYKVTKRGQDVTLRCDPISSHATLYWYQQALGQGPEFLTYFNYEAQPDKSGLPSDRFSAERPEGSISTLTIQRTEQRDSAMYRCASSQRSGTDNEKLFFGSGTQLSVL.

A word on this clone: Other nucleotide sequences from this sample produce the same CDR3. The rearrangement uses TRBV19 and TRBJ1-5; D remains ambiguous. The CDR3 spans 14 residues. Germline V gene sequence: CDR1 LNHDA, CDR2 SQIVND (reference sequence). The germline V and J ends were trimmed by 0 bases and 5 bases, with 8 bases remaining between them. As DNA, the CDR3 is TGTGCCAGTAGTATAGACCGTGGCCATCAGCCCCAGCATTTT. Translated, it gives CASSIDRGHQPQHF.

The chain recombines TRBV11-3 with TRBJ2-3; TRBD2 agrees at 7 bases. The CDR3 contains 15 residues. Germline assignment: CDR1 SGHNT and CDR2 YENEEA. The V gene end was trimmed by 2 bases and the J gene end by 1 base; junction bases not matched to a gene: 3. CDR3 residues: CASSLKRDRTDTQYF. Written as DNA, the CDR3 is TGTGCCAGCAGCTTAAAGCGGGACCGCACAGATACGCAGTATTTT.

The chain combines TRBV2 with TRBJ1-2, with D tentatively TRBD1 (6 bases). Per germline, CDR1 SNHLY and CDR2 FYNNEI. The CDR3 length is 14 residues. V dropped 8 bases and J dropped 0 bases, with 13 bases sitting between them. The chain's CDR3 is CASGRAGANYGYTF. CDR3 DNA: TGTGCCAGCGGCAGGGCAGGGGCTAACTATGGCTACACCTTC.

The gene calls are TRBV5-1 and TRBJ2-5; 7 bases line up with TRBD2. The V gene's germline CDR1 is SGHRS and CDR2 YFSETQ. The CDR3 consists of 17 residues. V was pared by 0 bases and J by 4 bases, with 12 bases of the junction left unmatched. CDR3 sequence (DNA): TGCGCCAGCAGCTTGGCTAGGGGCAGGGAGGGAGGAGAGACCCAGTACTTC. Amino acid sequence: CASSLARGREGGETQYF.

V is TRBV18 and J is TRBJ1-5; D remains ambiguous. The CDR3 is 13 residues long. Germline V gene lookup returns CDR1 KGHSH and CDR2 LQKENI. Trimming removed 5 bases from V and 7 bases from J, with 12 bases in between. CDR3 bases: TGTGCCAGCTCAAGACAAGTATTGCAGCCCCAGCATTTT. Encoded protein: CASSRQVLQPQHF. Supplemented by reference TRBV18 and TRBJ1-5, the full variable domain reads NAGVMQNPRHLVRRRGQEARLRCSPMKGHSHVYWYRQLPEEGLKFMVYLQKENIIDESGMPKERFSAEFPKEGPSILRIQQVVRGDSAAYFCASSRQVLQPQHFGDGTRLSIL.

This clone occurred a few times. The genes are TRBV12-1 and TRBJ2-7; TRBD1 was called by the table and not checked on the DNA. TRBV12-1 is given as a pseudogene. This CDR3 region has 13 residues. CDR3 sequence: CASSFQGGYEQYF. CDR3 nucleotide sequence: TGTGCCAGCAGCTTCCAAGGGGGCTACGAGCAGTACTTC.

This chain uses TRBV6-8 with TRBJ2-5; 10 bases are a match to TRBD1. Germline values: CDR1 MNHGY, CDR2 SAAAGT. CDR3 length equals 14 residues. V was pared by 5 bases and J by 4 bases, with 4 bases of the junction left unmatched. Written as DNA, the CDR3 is TGTGCCAGCAGTAAGACAGGGGGCGGAGAGACCCAGTACTTC. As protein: CASSKTGGGETQYF.

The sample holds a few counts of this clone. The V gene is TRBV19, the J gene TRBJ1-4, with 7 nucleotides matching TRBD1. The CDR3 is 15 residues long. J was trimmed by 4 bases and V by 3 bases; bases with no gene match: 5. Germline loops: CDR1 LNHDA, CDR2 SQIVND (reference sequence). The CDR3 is CASSMPQGLNEKLFF. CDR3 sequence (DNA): TGTGCCAGTAGTATGCCACAGGGGCTTAATGAAAAACTGTTTTTT.

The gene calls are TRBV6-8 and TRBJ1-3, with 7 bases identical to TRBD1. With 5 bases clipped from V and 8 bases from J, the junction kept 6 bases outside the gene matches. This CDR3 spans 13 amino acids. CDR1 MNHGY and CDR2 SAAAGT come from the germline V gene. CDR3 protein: CASSLSGQYTIYF. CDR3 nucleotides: TGTGCCAGCAGTCTCTCGGGACAGTACACCATATATTTT.

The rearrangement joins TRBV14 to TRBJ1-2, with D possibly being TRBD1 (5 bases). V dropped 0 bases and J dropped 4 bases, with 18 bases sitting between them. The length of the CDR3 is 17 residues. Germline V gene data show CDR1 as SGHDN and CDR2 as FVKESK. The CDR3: CASSQDSWDGTRYGYTF. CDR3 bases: TGTGCCAGCAGCCAAGATAGCTGGGACGGAACACGCTATGGCTACACCTTC.

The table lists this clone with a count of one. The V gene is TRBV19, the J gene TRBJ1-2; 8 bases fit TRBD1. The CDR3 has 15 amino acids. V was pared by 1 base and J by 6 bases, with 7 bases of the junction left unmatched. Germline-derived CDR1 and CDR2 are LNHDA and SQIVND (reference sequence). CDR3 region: CASSIGADRGHGYTF. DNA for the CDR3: TGTGCCAGTAGTATAGGTGCCGACAGGGGCCATGGCTACACCTTC.

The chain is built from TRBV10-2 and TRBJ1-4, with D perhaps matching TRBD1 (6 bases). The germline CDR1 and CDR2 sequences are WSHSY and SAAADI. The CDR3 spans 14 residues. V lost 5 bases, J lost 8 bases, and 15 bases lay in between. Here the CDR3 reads CASSQQGNREKLFF. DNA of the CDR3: TGCGCCAGCAGTCAACAGGGAAATAGAGAAAAACTGTTTTTT.

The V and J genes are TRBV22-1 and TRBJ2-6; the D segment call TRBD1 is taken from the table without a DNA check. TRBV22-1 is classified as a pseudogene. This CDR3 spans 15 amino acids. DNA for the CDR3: TGTGCAACCGGCAGGGTTAGCTCTGGGGCCAACGTCCTGACTTTC. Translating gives CATGRVSSGANVLTF.

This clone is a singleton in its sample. CDR3: CASSLDGREPGYNEQFF. The CDR3 DNA reads as TGTGCCAGCAGCTTAGATGGGCGGGAGCCGGGGTACAATGAGCAGTTCTTC. The chain has TRBV7-5 and TRBJ2-1; the D segment call TRBD2 is taken from the table without a DNA check. TRBV7-5 is flagged as a pseudogene. CDR3 length: 17 amino acids.

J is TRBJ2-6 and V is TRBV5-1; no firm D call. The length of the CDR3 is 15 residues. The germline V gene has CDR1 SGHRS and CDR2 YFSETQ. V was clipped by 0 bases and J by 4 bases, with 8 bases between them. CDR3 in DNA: TGCGCCAGCAGCTTGGACGCCCGCGGGGCCAACGTCCTGACTTTC. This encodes CASSLDARGANVLTF.

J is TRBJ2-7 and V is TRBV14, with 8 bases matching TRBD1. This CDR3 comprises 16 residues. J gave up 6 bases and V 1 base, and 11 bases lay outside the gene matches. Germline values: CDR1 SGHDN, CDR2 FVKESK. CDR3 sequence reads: CASSQGRGLGIREQYF. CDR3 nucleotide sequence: TGTGCCAGCAGCCAAGGCAGGGGGCTAGGGATACGCGAGCAGTACTTC.

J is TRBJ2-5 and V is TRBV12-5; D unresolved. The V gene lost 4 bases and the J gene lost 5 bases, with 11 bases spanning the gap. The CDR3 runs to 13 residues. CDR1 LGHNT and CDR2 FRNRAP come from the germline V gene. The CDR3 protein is CASGYMEMETQYF. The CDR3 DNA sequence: TGTGCTAGTGGTTATATGGAGATGGAGACCCAGTACTTC.

The CDR3 is CSVQGGGRYEQYF. The CDR3 coding sequence is TGCAGCGTCCAAGGGGGGGGCAGGTACGAGCAGTACTTC. The rearrangement links TRBV29-1 to TRBJ2-7, with D possibly TRBD2 on 7 matching bases. This CDR3 contains 13 residues. The germline gives CDR1 SQVTM, CDR2 ANQGSEA. Trimming took 6 bases from V and 4 from J, leaving 16 bases between them.

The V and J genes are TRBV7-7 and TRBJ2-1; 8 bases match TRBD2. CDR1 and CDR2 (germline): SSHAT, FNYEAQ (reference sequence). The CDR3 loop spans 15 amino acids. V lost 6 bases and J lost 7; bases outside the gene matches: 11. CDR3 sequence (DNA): TGTGCCAGCAGTATAGACATGACTAGCGTTAATGAGCAGTTCTTC. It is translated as CASSIDMTSVNEQFF. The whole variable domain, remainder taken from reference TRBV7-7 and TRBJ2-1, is GAGVSQSPRYKVTKRGQDVTLRCDPISSHATLYWYQQALGQGPEFLTYFNYEAQPDKSGLPSDRFSAERPEGSISTLTIQRTEQRDSAMYRCASSIDMTSVNEQFFGPGTRLTVL.

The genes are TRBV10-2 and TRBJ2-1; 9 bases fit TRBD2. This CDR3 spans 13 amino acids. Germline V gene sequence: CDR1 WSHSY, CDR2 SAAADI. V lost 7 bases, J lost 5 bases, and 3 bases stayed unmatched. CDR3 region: CASKTSGNNEQFF. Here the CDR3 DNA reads TGCGCCAGCAAGACTAGCGGAAACAATGAGCAGTTCTTC.

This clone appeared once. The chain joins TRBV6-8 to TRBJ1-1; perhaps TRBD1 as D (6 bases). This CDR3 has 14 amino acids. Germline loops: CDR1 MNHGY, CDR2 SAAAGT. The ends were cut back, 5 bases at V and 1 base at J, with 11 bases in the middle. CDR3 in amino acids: CASSATTGNTEAFF. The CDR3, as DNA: TGTGCCAGCAGTGCAACGACAGGGAACACTGAAGCTTTCTTT.

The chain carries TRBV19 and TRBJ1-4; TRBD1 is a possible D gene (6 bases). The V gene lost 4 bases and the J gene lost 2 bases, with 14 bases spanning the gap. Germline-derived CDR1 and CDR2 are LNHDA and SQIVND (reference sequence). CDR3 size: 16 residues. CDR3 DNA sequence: TGTGCCAGTAGTACTACAGGGTCGTGGACTAATGAAAAACTGTTTTTT. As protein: CASSTTGSWTNEKLFF.

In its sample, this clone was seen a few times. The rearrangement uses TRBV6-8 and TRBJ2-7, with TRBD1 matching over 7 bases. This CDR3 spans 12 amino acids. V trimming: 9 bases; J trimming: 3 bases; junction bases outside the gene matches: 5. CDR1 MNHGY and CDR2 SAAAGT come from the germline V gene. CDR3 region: CASWTGLYEQYF. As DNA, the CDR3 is TGTGCCAGTTGGACAGGCCTCTACGAGCAGTACTTC.